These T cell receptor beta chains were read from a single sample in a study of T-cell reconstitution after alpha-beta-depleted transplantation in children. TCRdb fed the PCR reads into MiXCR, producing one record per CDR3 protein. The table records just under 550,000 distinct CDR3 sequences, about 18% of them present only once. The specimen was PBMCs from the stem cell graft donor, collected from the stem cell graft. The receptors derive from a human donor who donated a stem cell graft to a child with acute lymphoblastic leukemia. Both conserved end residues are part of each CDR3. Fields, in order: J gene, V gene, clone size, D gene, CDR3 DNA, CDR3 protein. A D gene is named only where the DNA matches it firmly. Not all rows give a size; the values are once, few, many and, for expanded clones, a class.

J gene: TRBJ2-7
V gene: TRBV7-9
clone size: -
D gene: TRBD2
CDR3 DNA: TGTGCCAGCAGCTTAGTGGCGGGAGTCAGCGGCGAGCAGTACTTC
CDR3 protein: CASSLVAGVSGEQYF

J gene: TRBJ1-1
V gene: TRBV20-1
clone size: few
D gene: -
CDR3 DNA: TGCAGTGCTTCCCCGGTGGCTTTCTTT
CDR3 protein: CSASPVAFF

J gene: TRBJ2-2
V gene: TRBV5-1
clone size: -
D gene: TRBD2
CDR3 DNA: TGCGCCAGCAGCGTAACTAGCGGGAGTGGCACCGGGGAGCTGTTTTTT
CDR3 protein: CASSVTSGSGTGELFF

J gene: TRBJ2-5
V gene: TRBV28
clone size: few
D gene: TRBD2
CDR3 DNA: TGTGCCAGCAGTCTGGGACTAGCAGGGAAAGAGACCCAGTACTTC
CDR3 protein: CASSLGLAGKETQYF

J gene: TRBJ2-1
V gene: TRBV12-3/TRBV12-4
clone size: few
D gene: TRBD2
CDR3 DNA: TGTGCCAGCAGTTTTGGAGGGACTAGCGGTTACAATGAGCAGTTCTTC
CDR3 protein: CASSFGGTSGYNEQFF

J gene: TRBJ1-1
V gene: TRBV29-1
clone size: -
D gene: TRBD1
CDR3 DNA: TGCAGCGTTAACAGGGGGCCGAACACTGAAGCTTTCTTT
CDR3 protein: CSVNRGPNTEAFF

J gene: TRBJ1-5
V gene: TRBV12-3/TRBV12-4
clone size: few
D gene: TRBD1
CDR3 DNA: TGTGCCAGCAGTTTAGCGCTAACCAGGGGGAGTTTAGTCCAGCCCCAGCATTTT
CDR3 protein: CASSLALTRGSLVQPQHF

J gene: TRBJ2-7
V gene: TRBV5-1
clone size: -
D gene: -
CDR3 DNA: TGCGCCAGCAGCTTGTACGGGGCGAGGTACGACGAGCAGTACTTC
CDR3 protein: CASSLYGARYDEQYF

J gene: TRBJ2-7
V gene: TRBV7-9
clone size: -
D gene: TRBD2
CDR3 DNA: TGTGCCAGCAGCTTACCCGGACTAGCGGGCAACTCCTACGAGCAGTACTTC
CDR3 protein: CASSLPGLAGNSYEQYF

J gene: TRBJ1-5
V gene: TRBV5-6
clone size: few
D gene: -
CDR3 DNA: TGTGCCAGCAGCTTGGGGCAGGGTTATCAGCCCCAGCATTTT
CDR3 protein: CASSLGQGYQPQHF

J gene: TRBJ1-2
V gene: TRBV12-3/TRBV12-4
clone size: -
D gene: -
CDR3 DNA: TGTGCCAGCAGTTTACCGGCAGGCTATGGCTACACCTTC
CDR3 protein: CASSLPAGYGYTF

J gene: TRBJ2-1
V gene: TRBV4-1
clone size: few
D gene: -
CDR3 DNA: TGCGCCAGCAGCCGGATGACGGGGGTTACAATTGAGCAGTTCTTC
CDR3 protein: CASSRMTGVTIEQFF

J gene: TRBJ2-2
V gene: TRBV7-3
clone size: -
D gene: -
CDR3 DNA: TGTGCCAGCAGCCCTAACAGGGTCACGAACACCGGGGAGCTGTTTTTT
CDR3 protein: CASSPNRVTNTGELFF

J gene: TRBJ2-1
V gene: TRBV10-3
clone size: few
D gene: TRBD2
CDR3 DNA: TGTGCCAGTGGGACTAGCGGGAGCAATGAGCAGTTCTTC
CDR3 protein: CASGTSGSNEQFF

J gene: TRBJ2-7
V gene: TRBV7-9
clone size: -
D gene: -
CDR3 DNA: TGTGCCAGCAGCTTAGTTGGCAACACCTACGAGCAGTACTTC
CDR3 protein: CASSLVGNTYEQYF

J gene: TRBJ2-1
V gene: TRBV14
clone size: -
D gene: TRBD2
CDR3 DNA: TGTGCCAGCAGCCAAGAATATTTCTTAGCGGGAGGCCACAATGAGCAGTTCTTC
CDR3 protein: CASSQEYFLAGGHNEQFF

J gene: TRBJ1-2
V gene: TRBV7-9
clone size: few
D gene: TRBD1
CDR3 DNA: TGTGCCAGCAGCTTAGTAGGGACAGGGGGCGCCCGGTATGGCTACACCTTC
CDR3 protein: CASSLVGTGGARYGYTF

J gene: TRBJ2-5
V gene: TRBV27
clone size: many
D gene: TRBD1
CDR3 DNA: TGTGCCAGCAGTTCGACAGGGGAAGAGACCCAGTACTTC
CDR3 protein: CASSSTGEETQYF

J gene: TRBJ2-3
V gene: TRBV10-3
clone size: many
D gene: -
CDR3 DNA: TGTGCCATCAGTGACAGCACAGATACGCAGTATTTT
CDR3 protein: CAISDSTDTQYF

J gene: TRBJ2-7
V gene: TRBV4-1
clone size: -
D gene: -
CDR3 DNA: TGCGCCAGCAGCCAAGGAGTGGCGTACGAGCAGTACTTC
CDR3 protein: CASSQGVAYEQYF

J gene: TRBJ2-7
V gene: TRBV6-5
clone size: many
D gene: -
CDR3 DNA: TGTGCCAGCAGTTACTCCGGGGCACCCGGCGAGCAGTACTTC
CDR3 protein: CASSYSGAPGEQYF

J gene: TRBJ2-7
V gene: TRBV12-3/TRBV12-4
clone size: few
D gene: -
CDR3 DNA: TGTGCCAGCAGTTTTTACAGGATCGAGCAGTACTTC
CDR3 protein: CASSFYRIEQYF

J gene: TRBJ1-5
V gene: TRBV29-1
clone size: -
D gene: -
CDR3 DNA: TGCAGCGTTGGTTGGAGCAATCAGCCCCAGCATTTT
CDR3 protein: CSVGWSNQPQHF

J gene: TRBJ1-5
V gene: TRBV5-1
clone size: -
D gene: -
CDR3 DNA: TGCGCCAGCAGCTTGTCGTCAGGGGGCAATCAGCCCCAGCATTTT
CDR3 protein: CASSLSSGGNQPQHF

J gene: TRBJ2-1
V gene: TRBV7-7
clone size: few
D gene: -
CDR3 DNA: TGTGCCAGCAGCCTAGACGGTGATTCTTGGAATGAGCAGTTCTTC
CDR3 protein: CASSLDGDSWNEQFF

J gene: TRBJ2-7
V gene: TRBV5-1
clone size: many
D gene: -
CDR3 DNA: TGCGCCAGCAGCTTGGGTACGGGAGCCGTCTACGAGCAGTACTTC
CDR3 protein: CASSLGTGAVYEQYF